Below, 5 T cell receptor beta chains from the same sample are listed, as sequenced in a study of beta chain features in type 1 diabetes. The sequenced template was cDNA made from the entire isolated RNA. Assay used: immunoSEQ multiplex PCR; TCRdb lists only in-frame clones, some missing. Of approximately 470,000 clones listed, about 32% were seen once; the top ten hold around 0.065%. Sample: naive CD4+ T cells from blood. These receptors were obtained from a young man in good health.

This clone was seen only a few times. At one end, the junction sequence differs from germline, possibly due to a read error. This chain links TRBV29-1 with TRBJ2-3; no firm D call. The CDR3 is made up of 15 amino acids. Germline CDR1 is SQVTM and CDR2 is ANQGSEA. The CDR3 sequence: CSVQEKVFRTDTQYF. In DNA, the CDR3 is TGCAGCGTTCAAGAGAAGGTCTTCCGCACAGATACGCAGTATTTT.

The chain links TRBV5-1 to TRBJ2-1, with unresolved D. Germline CDR1 reads SGHRS; CDR2 reads YFSETQ. The V end was cut by 0 bases, the J end by 2 bases, with 12 bases between. The CDR3 loop spans 16 amino acids. Written as DNA, the CDR3 is TGCGCCAGCAGCTTGGTTGGCGTACCAGCCTACAATGAGCAGTTCTTC. Translating gives CASSLVGVPAYNEQFF.

The genes are TRBV7-2 and TRBJ2-7; TRBD1 might be the D (5 bases). V lost 5 bases and J lost 0, with 17 bases in between. This CDR3 contains 16 residues. The germline CDR1 and CDR2 sequences are SGHTA and FQGNSA. CDR3 residues: CASSPQWGRTSYEQYF. CDR3 in DNA: TGTGCCAGCAGCCCCCAGTGGGGCAGGACCTCCTACGAGCAGTACTTC.

J is TRBJ2-5 and V is TRBV4-2, with D possibly matching TRBD1 (6 bases). Between the trimmed V and J ends, which lost 8 bases and 3 bases, there was a span of 19 bases. CDR3 length: 15 residues. Germline CDR1 is LGHNA and CDR2 is YNFKEQ. The CDR3, as DNA: TGTGCCAGCTCGTTCGGGTCTGCAGGGGAAGAGACCCAGTACTTC. It specifies CASSFGSAGEETQYF.

V is TRBV30 and J is TRBJ2-7, with 9 nucleotides matching TRBD1. The V gene end was trimmed by 3 bases and the J gene end by 4 bases; junction bases not matched to a gene: 10. The CDR3 runs to 15 residues. Germline V gene sequence: CDR1 GTSNPN, CDR2 SVGIG (reference sequence). The CDR3 protein is CAWRGKGQGLYEQYF. The CDR3 region has the DNA TGTGCCTGGAGAGGTAAAGGACAGGGGCTTTACGAGCAGTACTTC. The entire variable domain, with the rest obtained from reference TRBV30 and TRBJ2-7, is as follows: SQTIHQWPATLVQPVGSPLSLECTVEGTSNPNLYWYRQAAGRGLQLLFYSVGIGQISSEVPQNLSASRPQDRQFILSSKKLLLSDSGFYLCAWRGKGQGLYEQYFGPGTRLTVT.